This entry features one T cell receptor (beta chain) sequence. This sample stems from a study of blood T cell repertoires in COVID-19. As processed by the authors: Amplification from reference gene primers served as the basis for estimated nucleated cell counts. Only in-frame clones appear in the TCRdb table, and some are missing; sequencing was by immunoSEQ multiplex PCR. V and J calls plus clone size are reproduced from that table; the DNA served to infer D and trimming. Altogether about 170,000 clones are present, around 89% being singletons, with the ten largest covering about 0.8%. Germline V gives CDR1 MDHEN, CDR2 SYDVKM. Deletions cut 7 bases from V and 11 bases from J, with 17 bases between. This CDR3 comprises 12 residues.

The specimen sequenced was PBMCs or T cells enriched from blood (not recorded which). The receptor was derived from a woman aged 18-29 years who had recovered from COVID-19. The chain recombines TRBV28 with TRBJ1-1; possible D gene TRBD1, 6 bases. The CDR3 sequence is CASTARGGLAFF. The CDR3 coding sequence is TGTGCCAGCACCGCCCGGGGGGGGCTTGCTTTCTTT. The full variable domain, completed using reference TRBV28 and TRBJ1-1, is DVKVTQSSRYLVKRTGEKVFLECVQDMDHENMFWYRQDPGLGLRLIYFSYDVKMKEKGDIPEGYSVSREKKERFSLILESASTNQTSMYLCASTARGGLAFFGQGTRLTVV.